The rows below give T cell receptor beta chains drawn from one sample of a study of identical twins. TCRdb used MiXCR to reprocess the 5' RACE reads, holding one entry per CDR3 protein. Seen here are 1.5 million to 2 million distinct CDR3 sequences, about 32% observed once, and the top ten hold about 0.27%. The specimen was cord blood. The source of these receptors is a newborn girl in good health. CDR3s include the opening cysteine and the closing phenylalanine or tryptophan. D genes are given only for firm matches. The size of a clone is reported for some rows only, either as once, few or many, or as a class for expanded clones.

j_call: TRBJ2-3
d_call: NA
v_call: TRBV15
clone_size: few
cdr3_nt: TGTGCCACCAGCAGAGAGCGCCGAAACACAGATACGCAGTATTTT
cdr3_aa: CATSRERRNTDTQYF

j_call: TRBJ2-4
d_call: NA
v_call: TRBV10-1
clone_size: few
cdr3_nt: TGCGCCAGCAGCACTACGGGGGAAGCCAAAAACATTCAGTACTTC
cdr3_aa: CASSTTGEAKNIQYF

j_call: TRBJ2-7
d_call: NA
v_call: TRBV5-1
clone_size: NA
cdr3_nt: TGCGCCAGCAGCCTCTCGGACGGTGACTACGAGCAGTACTTC
cdr3_aa: CASSLSDGDYEQYF

j_call: TRBJ2-7
d_call: TRBD2
v_call: TRBV27
clone_size: few
cdr3_nt: TGTGCCAGCAGTTTGGCGGGAGGGCCAGAGGAGCAGTACTTC
cdr3_aa: CASSLAGGPEEQYF

j_call: TRBJ2-1
d_call: TRBD2
v_call: TRBV6-1
clone_size: NA
cdr3_nt: TGTGCCAGCAGTGAAGAGGGAGGGAGGCCCTACAATGAGCAGTTCTTC
cdr3_aa: CASSEEGGRPYNEQFF

j_call: TRBJ2-2
d_call: NA
v_call: TRBV9
clone_size: NA
cdr3_nt: TGTGCCAGCAGCGTAGGATACGGCAGATACACCGGGGAGCTGTTTTTT
cdr3_aa: CASSVGYGRYTGELFF

j_call: TRBJ1-1
d_call: TRBD1
v_call: TRBV20-1
clone_size: NA
cdr3_nt: TGCAGTGCTCTAGAGCCTCCCCCCAGGACAGGGGACACTGAAGCTTTCTTT
cdr3_aa: CSALEPPPRTGDTEAFF

j_call: TRBJ2-7
d_call: TRBD2
v_call: TRBV28
clone_size: many
cdr3_nt: TGTGCCAGCAGTTTCCCTAGCGGGAGCTCCTACGAGCAGTACTTC
cdr3_aa: CASSFPSGSSYEQYF

j_call: TRBJ1-1
d_call: NA
v_call: TRBV2
clone_size: NA
cdr3_nt: TGTGCCAGCAGTGGCGTGGCAGTTAACACTGAAGCTTTCTTT
cdr3_aa: CASSGVAVNTEAFF

j_call: TRBJ1-4
d_call: NA
v_call: TRBV25-1
clone_size: NA
cdr3_nt: TGTGCCTGCAGTGAGGGGGGATCCGTTGAAAAACTGTTTTTT
cdr3_aa: CACSEGGSVEKLFF

j_call: TRBJ1-2
d_call: TRBD1
v_call: TRBV28
clone_size: few
cdr3_nt: TGTGCCAGCAGTCCCGCCGGGACAGGGTGGGGCTACACCTTC
cdr3_aa: CASSPAGTGWGYTF

j_call: TRBJ1-4
d_call: NA
v_call: TRBV5-1
clone_size: NA
cdr3_nt: TGCGCCAGCAGCTTGGCCCCCGGGACCTGGGGTACGAATGAAAAACTGTTTTTT
cdr3_aa: CASSLAPGTWGTNEKLFF

j_call: TRBJ2-3
d_call: TRBD2
v_call: TRBV20-1
clone_size: NA
cdr3_nt: TGCAGTGCTAGAGGACTAGCGGGAAACGCTCGAGATACGCAGTATTTT
cdr3_aa: CSARGLAGNARDTQYF

j_call: TRBJ1-2
d_call: NA
v_call: TRBV5-1
clone_size: NA
cdr3_nt: TGCGCCAGCAGCTTCGGGACACAAGAAGGCTACACCTTC
cdr3_aa: CASSFGTQEGYTF

j_call: TRBJ1-5
d_call: NA
v_call: TRBV6-2/TRBV6-3
clone_size: NA
cdr3_nt: TGTGCCAGCAAATCCCCCCAGCATTTT
cdr3_aa: CASKSPQHF

j_call: TRBJ2-3
d_call: TRBD2
v_call: TRBV20-1
clone_size: few
cdr3_nt: TGCAGTGCTTGGACTAGCGGGGGTCGCACAGATACGCAGTATTTT
cdr3_aa: CSAWTSGGRTDTQYF

j_call: TRBJ2-7
d_call: TRBD1
v_call: TRBV25-1
clone_size: NA
cdr3_nt: TGTGCCAGCAGTAGAGGGGGACAGGGCCACAATGAGCAGTACTTC
cdr3_aa: CASSRGGQGHNEQYF

j_call: TRBJ2-3
d_call: NA
v_call: TRBV29-1
clone_size: few
cdr3_nt: TGCAGCGTTGAGCTGGCGGTGGGGTTAGGCACAGATACGCAGTATTTT
cdr3_aa: CSVELAVGLGTDTQYF

j_call: TRBJ2-7
d_call: NA
v_call: TRBV29-1
clone_size: NA
cdr3_nt: TGCAGCGCCACGGCGGGGCCGGTCTACGAGCAGTACTTC
cdr3_aa: CSATAGPVYEQYF

j_call: TRBJ2-1
d_call: NA
v_call: TRBV7-9
clone_size: NA
cdr3_nt: TGTGCCAGCAGCAGAGCGGGTATTGACTACGAGCAGTTCTTC
cdr3_aa: CASSRAGIDYEQFF

j_call: TRBJ2-1
d_call: NA
v_call: TRBV5-4
clone_size: few
cdr3_nt: TGTGCCAGCAGCAGATCAGAGTCGAACTCCTACAATGAGCAGTTCTTC
cdr3_aa: CASSRSESNSYNEQFF

j_call: TRBJ1-6
d_call: NA
v_call: TRBV20-1
clone_size: NA
cdr3_nt: TGCAGTGCTAGAGATCTCCGGAGGGTGGCGAATTCACCCCTCCACTTT
cdr3_aa: CSARDLRRVANSPLHF